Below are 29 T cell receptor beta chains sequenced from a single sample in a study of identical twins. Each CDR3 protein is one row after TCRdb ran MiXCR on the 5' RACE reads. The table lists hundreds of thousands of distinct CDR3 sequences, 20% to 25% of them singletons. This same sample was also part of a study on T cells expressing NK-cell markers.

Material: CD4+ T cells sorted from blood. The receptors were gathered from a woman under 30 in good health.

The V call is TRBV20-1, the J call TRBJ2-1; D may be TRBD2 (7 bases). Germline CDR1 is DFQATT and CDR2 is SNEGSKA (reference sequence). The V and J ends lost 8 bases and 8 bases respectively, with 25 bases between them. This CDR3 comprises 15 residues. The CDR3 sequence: CSPLAGASFGYEQFF. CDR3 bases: TGCAGTCCCCTGGCGGGGGCTTCCTTCGGCTATGAGCAGTTCTTC.

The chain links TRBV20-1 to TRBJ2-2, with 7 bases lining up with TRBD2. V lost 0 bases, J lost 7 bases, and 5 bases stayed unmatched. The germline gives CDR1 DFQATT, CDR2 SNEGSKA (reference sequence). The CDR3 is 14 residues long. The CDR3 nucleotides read TGCAGTGCTAGAGAAGGCGGGGGTGGCGGGGAGCTGTTTTTT. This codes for CSAREGGGGGELFF.

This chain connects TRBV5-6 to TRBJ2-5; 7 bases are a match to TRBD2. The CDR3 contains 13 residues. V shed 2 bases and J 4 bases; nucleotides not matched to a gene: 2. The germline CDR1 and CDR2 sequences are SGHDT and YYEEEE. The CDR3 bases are TGTGCCAGCAGCTTCCCGGGGGGAGAGACCCAGTACTTC. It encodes CASSFPGGETQYF.

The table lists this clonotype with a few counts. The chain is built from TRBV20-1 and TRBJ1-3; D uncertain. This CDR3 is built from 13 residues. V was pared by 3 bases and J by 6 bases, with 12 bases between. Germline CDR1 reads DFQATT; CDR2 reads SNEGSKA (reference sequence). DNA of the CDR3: TGCAGTGCTAGGATGTGGGAAGTAAACACCATATATTTT. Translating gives CSARMWEVNTIYF.

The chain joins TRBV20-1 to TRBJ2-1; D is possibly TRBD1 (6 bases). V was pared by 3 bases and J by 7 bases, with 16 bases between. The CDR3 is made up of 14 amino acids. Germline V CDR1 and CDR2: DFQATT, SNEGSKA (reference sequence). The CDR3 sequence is CSARVGRGRNEQFF. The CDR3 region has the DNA TGCAGTGCTAGGGTGGGCAGGGGCCGAAATGAGCAGTTCTTC.

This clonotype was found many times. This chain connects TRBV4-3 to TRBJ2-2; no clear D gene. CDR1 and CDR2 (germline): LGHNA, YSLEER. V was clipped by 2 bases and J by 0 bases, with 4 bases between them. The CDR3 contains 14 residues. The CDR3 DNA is TGCGCCAGCAGCCAACAATCGAACACCGGGGAGCTGTTTTTT. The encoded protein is CASSQQSNTGELFF.

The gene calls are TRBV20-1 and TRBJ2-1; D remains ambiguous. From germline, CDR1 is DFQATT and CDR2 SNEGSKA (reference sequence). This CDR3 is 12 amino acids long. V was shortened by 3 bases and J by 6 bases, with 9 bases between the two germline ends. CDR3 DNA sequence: TGCAGTGCTAGTAATGCCTCCAATGAGCAGTTCTTC. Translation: CSASNASNEQFF.

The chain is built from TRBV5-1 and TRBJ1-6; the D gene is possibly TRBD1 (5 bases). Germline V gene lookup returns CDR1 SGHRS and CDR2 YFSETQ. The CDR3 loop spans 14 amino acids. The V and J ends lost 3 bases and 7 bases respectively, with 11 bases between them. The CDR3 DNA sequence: TGCGCCAGCAGCTCGATGGGGGACAATTCACCCCTCCACTTT. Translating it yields CASSSMGDNSPLHF.

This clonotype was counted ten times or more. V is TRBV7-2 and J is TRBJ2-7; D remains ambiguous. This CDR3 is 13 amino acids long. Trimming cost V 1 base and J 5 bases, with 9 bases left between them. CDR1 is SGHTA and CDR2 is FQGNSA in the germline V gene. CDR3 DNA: TGTGCCAGCAGCTTAGTCGGTGGAGACGAGCAGTACTTC. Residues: CASSLVGGDEQYF.

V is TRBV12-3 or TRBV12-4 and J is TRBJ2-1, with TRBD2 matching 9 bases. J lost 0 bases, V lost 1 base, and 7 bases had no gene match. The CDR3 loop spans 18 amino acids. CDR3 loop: CASSLVLLAGLSYNEQFF. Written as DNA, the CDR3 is TGTGCCAGCAGTTTAGTTCTTCTAGCGGGACTCTCCTACAATGAGCAGTTCTTC.

CDR3 region: CASSSRLSGSNEQFF. The DNA of the CDR3 is TGTGCCAGCAGCTCACGACTTTCAGGGTCGAATGAGCAGTTCTTC. The chain has TRBV7-9 and TRBJ2-1; maybe TRBD1 (5 bases). The germline V gene encodes CDR1 SEHNR and CDR2 FQNEAQ (reference sequence). V lost 4 bases and J 7 bases, leaving 17 bases between the germline ends. This CDR3 comprises 15 residues.

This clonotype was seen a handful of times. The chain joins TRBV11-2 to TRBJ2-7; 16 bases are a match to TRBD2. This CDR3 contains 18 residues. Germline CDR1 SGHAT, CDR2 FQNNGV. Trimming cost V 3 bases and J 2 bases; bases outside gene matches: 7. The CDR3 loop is CASSFQGLAGGSTYEQYF. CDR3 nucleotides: TGTGCCAGCAGCTTTCAGGGACTAGCGGGAGGGTCAACCTACGAGCAGTACTTC.

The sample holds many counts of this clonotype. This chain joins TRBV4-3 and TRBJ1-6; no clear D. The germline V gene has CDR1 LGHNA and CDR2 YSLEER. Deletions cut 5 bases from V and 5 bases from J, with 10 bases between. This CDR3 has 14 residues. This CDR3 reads CASSAGIDNSPLHF. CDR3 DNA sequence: TGCGCCAGCAGCGCGGGGATCGATAATTCACCCCTCCACTTT.

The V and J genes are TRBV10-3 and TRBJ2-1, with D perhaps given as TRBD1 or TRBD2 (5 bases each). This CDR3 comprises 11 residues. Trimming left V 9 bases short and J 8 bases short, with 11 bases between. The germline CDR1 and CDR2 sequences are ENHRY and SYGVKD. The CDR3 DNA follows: TGTGCCATAAATCAGGGACATGAGCAGTTCTTC. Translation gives CAINQGHEQFF.

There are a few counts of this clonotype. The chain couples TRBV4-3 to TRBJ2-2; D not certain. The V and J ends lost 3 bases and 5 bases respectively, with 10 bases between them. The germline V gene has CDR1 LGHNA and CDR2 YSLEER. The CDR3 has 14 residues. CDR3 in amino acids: CASSHVQSTGELFF. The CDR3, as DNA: TGCGCCAGCAGCCATGTACAGAGTACCGGGGAGCTGTTTTTT.

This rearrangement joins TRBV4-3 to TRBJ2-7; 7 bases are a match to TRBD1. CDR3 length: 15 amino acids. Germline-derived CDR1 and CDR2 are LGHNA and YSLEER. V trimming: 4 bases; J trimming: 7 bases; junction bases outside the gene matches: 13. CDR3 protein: CASSRWGQPITEQYF. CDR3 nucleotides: TGCGCCAGCAGCCGTTGGGGACAGCCAATTACGGAGCAGTACTTC.

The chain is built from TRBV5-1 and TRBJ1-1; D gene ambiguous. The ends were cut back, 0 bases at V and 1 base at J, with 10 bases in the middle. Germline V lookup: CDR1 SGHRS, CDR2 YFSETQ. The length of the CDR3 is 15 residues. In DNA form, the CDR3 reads TGCGCCAGCAGCTTGGCCCCGGGAGCGAACACTGAAGCTTTCTTT. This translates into CASSLAPGANTEAFF.

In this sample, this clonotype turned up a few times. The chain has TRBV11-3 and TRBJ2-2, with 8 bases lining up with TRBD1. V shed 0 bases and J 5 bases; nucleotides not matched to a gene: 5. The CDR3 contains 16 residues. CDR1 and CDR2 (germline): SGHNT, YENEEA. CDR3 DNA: TGTGCCAGCAGCTTAGATCGGGACAGGACGACCGGGGAGCTGTTTTTT. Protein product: CASSLDRDRTTGELFF.

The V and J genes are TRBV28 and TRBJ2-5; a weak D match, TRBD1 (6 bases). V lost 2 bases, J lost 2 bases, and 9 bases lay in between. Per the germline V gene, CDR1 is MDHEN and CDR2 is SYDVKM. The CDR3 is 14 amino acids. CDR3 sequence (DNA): TGTGCCAGCAGTTTACGCAGGGGACAAGAGACCCAGTACTTC. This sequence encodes CASSLRRGQETQYF.

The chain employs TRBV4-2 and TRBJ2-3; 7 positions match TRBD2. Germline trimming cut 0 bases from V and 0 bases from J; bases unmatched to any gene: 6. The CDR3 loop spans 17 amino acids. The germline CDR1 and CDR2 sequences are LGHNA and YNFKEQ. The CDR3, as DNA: TGTGCCAGCAGCCAAGAAGTACTAGCGTATAGCACAGATACGCAGTATTTT. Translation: CASSQEVLAYSTDTQYF.

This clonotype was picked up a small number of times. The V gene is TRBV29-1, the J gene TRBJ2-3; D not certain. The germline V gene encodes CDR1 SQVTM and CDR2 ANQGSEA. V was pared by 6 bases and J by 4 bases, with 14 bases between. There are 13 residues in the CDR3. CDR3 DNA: TGCAGCGTGAGTGAGGCAGTAGCAGATACGCAGTATTTT. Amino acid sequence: CSVSEAVADTQYF.

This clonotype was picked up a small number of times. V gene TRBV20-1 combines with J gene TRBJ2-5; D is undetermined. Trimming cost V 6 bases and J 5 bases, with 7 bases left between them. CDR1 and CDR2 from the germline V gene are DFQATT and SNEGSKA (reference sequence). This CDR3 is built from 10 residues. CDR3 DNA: TGCAGTGCGAGTTCGGAGACCCAGTACTTC. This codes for CSASSETQYF.

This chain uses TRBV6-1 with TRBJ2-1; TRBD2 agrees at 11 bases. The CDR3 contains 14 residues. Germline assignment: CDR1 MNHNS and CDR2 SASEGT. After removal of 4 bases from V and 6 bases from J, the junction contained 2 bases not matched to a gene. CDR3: CASSVAGGGNEQFF. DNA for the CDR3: TGTGCCAGCAGTGTAGCGGGAGGGGGCAATGAGCAGTTCTTC.

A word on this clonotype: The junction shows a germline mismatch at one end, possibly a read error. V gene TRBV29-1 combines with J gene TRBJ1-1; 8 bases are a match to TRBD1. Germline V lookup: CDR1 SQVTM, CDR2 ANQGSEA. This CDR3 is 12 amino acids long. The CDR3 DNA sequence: TGCAGCGGGAGACAGGGGAACGCTGAAGCTTTCTTT. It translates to CSGRQGNAEAFF.

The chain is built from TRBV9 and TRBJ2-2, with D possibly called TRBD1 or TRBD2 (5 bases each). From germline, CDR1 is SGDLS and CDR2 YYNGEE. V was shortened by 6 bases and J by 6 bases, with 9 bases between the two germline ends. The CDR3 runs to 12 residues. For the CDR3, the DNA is TGTGCCAGCACCCGGGGCTCCGGGGAGCTGTTTTTT. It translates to CASTRGSGELFF.

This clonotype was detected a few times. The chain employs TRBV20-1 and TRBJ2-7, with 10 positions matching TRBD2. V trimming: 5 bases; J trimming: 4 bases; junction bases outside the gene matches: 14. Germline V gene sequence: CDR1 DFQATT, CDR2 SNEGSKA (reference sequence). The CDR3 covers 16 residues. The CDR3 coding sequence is TGCAGTGCTCCGCAAGATATGACTAGCGGGTATTACGAGCAGTACTTC. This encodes CSAPQDMTSGYYEQYF.

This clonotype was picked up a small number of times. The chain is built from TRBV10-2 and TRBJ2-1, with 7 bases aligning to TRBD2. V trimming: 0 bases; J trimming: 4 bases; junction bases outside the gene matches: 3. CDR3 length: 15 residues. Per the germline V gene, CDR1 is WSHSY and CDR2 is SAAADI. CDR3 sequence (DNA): TGCGCCAGCAGTGAGTCGAGCGGGGCTTACAATGAGCAGTTCTTC. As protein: CASSESSGAYNEQFF.

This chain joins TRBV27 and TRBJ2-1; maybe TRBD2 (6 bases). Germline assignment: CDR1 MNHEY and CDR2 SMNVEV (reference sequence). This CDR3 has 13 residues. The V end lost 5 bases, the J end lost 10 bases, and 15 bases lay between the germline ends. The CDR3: CASSTWDLGEQFF. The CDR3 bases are TGTGCCAGCAGTACCTGGGACTTGGGAGAGCAGTTCTTC.

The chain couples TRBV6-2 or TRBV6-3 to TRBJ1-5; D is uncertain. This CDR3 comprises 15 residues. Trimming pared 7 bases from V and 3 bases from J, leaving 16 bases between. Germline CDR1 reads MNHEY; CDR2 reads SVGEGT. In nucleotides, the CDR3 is TGTGCCAGCACCGGAAGTACGGCATACAATCAGCCCCAGCATTTT. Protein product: CASTGSTAYNQPQHF.